A single sample gave rise to the 14 T cell receptor beta chains below, sequenced in a study of T cells expressing NK-cell markers. TCRdb re-called the 5' RACE reads; one entry per CDR3 protein, DNA not given. The repertoire table contains some 440,000 distinct CDR3 sequences. The sample comprised blood T cells: a sorted CD56 or NKG2C T cell subset, CD4+ or CD8+ T cells, or bulk PBMC T cells (not recorded which). These receptors originate from a woman between 45 and 65 years old in good health.

The rearrangement joins TRBV10-3 to TRBJ2-1; TCRdb outputs TRBD1, but without DNA this stays unchecked. CDR1 is ENHRY, CDR2 SYGVKD, per germline. The CDR3 is 13 residues long. The CDR3 is CAISVGGGNEQFF.

The chain joins TRBV20-1 to TRBJ2-7; no DNA is available, so the TRBD2 call from TCRdb remains unchecked. CDR1 DFQATT and CDR2 SNEGSKA come from the germline V gene (reference sequence). The length of the CDR3 is 15 residues. This CDR3 is CSARDVKASPYEQYF.

J is TRBJ2-4 and V is TRBV6-5. CDR1 and CDR2 (germline): MNHEY, SVGAGI. There are 12 residues in the CDR3. CDR3 in amino acids: CASGLAKNIQYF.

This chain uses TRBV12-3 or TRBV12-4 with TRBJ1-5; TCRdb designates TRBD1, a call that cannot be tested without DNA. The CDR3 covers 15 residues. The CDR3: CASSFKGGGNQPQHF.

J is TRBJ2-6 and V is TRBV24-1. Germline V gene data show CDR1 as KGHDR and CDR2 as SFDVKD. The length of the CDR3 is 16 residues. The CDR3 sequence is CATSDSVASGANVLTF.

V is TRBV3-1 and J is TRBJ2-5. The CDR3 runs 13 residues. The germline CDR1 and CDR2 sequences are LGHDT and YNNKEL (reference sequence). CDR3 loop: CASSPALLETQYF.

This chain connects TRBV20-1 to TRBJ1-1. The V gene's germline CDR1 is DFQATT and CDR2 SNEGSKA (reference sequence). This CDR3 is 12 amino acids long. The CDR3 loop is CSAQSRTEKAFF.

CDR3 amino acids: CASSESTAGAGGYPVAFF. This chain connects TRBV10-1 to TRBJ1-1. The CDR3 consists of 18 residues. Per the germline V gene, CDR1 is WNHNN and CDR2 is SYGVQD (reference sequence).

J is TRBJ2-1 and V is TRBV2. Germline-derived CDR1 and CDR2 are SNHLY and FYNNEI. The CDR3 runs 15 residues. The CDR3: CASIKRDHSYNEQFF.

V gene TRBV4-1 combines with J gene TRBJ2-3; TCRdb outputs TRBD2, but without DNA this stays unchecked. The germline CDR1 and CDR2 sequences are MGHRA and YSYEKL. The CDR3 has 15 amino acids. The CDR3 is CASSQWEGLTDTQYF.

The chain uses TRBV3-1 and TRBJ2-1; TCRdb outputs TRBD1, but without DNA this stays unchecked. Germline V gives CDR1 LGHDT, CDR2 YNNKEL (reference sequence). The CDR3 spans 16 residues. CDR3: CASSQFSRRGGNEQFF.

The rearrangement joins TRBV29-1 to TRBJ1-5; the D call of TRBD1 rests on TCRdb alone, since no DNA is present to check it. CDR3 size: 13 residues. In germline, CDR1 is SQVTM, CDR2 ANQGSEA. The CDR3 spells CSVVQGANQPQHF.

V and J are TRBV6-1 and TRBJ2-1; TCRdb names TRBD2, which stays unverified in the absence of DNA. The germline V gene has CDR1 MNHNS and CDR2 SASEGT. CDR3 length equals 15 residues. The CDR3 spells CASRVDSGSTNEQFF.

This chain joins TRBV10-3 and TRBJ2-1. Germline V gene data show CDR1 as ENHRY and CDR2 as SYGVKD. The CDR3 totals 15 residues. CDR3 region: CAIISDPSSYNEQFF.